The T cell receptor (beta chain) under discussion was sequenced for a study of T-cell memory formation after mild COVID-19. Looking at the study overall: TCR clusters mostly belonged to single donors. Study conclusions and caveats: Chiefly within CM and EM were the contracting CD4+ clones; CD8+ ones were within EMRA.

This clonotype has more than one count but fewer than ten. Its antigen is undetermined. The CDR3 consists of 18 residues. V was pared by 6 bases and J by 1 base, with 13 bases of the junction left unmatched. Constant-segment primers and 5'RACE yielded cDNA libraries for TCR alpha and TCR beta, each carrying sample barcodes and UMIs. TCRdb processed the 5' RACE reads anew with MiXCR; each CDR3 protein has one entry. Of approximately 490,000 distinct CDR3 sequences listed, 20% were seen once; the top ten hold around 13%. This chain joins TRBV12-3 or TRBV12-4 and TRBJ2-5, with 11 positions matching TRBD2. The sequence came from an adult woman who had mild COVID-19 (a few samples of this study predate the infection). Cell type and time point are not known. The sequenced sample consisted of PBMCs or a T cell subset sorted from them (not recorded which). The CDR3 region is CASSRKGASGGIQETQYF. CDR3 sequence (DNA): TGTGCCAGCAGCCGTAAGGGGGCTAGCGGGGGGATCCAAGAGACCCAGTACTTC.